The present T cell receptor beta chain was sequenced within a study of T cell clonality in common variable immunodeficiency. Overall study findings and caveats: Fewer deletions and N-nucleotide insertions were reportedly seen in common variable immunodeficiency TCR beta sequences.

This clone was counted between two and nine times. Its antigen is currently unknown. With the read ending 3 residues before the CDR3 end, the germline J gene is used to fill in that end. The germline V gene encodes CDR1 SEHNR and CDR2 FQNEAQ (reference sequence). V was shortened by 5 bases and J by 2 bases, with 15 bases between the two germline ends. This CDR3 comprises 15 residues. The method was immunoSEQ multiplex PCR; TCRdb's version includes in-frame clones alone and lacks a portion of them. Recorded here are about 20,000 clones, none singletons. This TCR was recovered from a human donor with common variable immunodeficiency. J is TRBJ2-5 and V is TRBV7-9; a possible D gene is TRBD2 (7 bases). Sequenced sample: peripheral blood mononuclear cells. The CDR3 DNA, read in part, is TGTGCCAGCAGCCTAGGGGGGGGACGACAAGAGACC. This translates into CASSLGGGRQET. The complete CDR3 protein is CASSLGGGRQETQYF.